Reported below is one T cell receptor (beta chain). The CDR3 covers 13 residues. Germline loops: CDR1 SNHLY, CDR2 FYNNEI. Trimming stripped 8 bases from V and 1 base from J, with 11 bases between. The data are from a study of blood T cell repertoires in COVID-19. Turning to the study itself: From the United States, Italy and Spain came samples of acute and convalescent COVID-19. T cells, B-cell-depleted T cells, or PBMCs provided the cDNA or gDNA that served as material.

Per the authors' pipeline: Scientists estimated how many nucleated cells there were by amplifying reference gene primers. Only in-frame clones appear in the TCRdb table, and some are missing; sequencing was by immunoSEQ multiplex PCR. V and J calls and clone size are given by that table; D and trimming were obtained from the DNA. The sample has around 83,000 clones, about 87% seen once; the top ten hold about 8%. The receptor's source is an elderly man with active or convalescent COVID-19. V gene TRBV2 combines with J gene TRBJ1-2, with D maybe TRBD1 (5 bases). Input material: peripheral blood. The CDR3 protein is CASGRGFNYGYTF. CDR3 sequence (DNA): TGTGCCAGCGGGCGGGGCTTTAACTATGGCTACACCTTC.